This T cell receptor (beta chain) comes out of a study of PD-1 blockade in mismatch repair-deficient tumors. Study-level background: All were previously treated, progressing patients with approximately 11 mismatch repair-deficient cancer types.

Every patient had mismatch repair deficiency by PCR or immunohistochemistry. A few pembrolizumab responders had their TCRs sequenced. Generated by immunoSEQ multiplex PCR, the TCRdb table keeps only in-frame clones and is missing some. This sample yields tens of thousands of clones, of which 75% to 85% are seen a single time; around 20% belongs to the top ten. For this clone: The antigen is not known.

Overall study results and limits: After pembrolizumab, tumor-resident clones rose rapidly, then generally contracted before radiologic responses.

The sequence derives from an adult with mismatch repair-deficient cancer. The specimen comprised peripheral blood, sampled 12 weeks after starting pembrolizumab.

CDR3 amino acids: CASSLLGGNYEQYF. CDR3 nucleotides: TGTGCCAGCAGCTTACTCGGGGGGAACTACGAGCAGTACTTC. J is TRBJ2-7 and V is TRBV7-2, with 7 nucleotides matching TRBD2. Germline V gene data show CDR1 as SGHTA and CDR2 as FQGNSA. J gave up 3 bases and V 2 bases, and 4 bases lay outside the gene matches. This CDR3 contains 14 residues.